Shown below are 5 T cell receptor beta chains from a single sample sequenced in a study of glioma-infiltrating T cells. Using RNA template, CDR3s of TCR alpha and beta were amplified with iRepertoire arm-PCR. From the multiplex PCR reads, TCRdb called clonotypes with MiXCR, one entry per CDR3 protein. The repertoire consists of fewer than 200,000 distinct CDR3 sequences, with more than 35% occurring once and the leading ten covering around 4.9%. Sequences were obtained from glioma tissue, nonneoplastic brain tissue, or PBMCs (not recorded which). These receptors all come from a human donor with low-grade glioma or glioblastoma, undergoing nonglioma brain surgery, or in good health (not recorded which).

The chain is built from TRBV29-1 and TRBJ2-1; a weak D match, TRBD1 (6 bases). CDR3 size: 15 residues. V dropped 2 bases and J dropped 7 bases, with 18 bases sitting between them. Germline loops: CDR1 SQVTM, CDR2 ANQGSEA. The CDR3 reads CSVERGVGADNEQFF. In DNA form, the CDR3 reads TGCAGCGTTGAAAGGGGTGTGGGGGCTGATAATGAGCAGTTCTTC.

Of note for this clonotype: A read error may explain this, as a much larger clone is one base away. This chain links TRBV7-2 with TRBJ1-5; D not certain. The CDR3 covers 15 residues. From germline, CDR1 is SGHTA and CDR2 FQGNSA. Trimming removed 4 bases at V and 4 bases at J, with 14 bases between. The CDR3 DNA reads TGTGCCAGCAGCTCAGGTCCAGGAGGGAATCAGCCCCAGCATTTT. It specifies CASSSGPGGNQPQHF.

Comments on this clonotype: This may be a read error, as it is one base from a much larger clone. The chain carries TRBV7-6 and TRBJ2-3; D is unclear. Germline V CDR1 and CDR2: SGHVS, FNYEAQ. The CDR3 contains 14 residues. The CDR3 loop reads CASRSMGSTDKQYF. For the CDR3, the DNA is TGTGCCAGCAGGAGTATGGGAAGCACAGATAAGCAGTATTTT.

This clonotype showed up many times. V is TRBV24-1 and J is TRBJ2-3; unclear D gene. The CDR3 spans 12 residues. CDR1 and CDR2 from the germline V gene are KGHDR and SFDVKD. V was clipped by 1 base and J by 5 bases, with 3 bases between them. The CDR3 region has the DNA TGTGCCACCAGTGATTTTGGAGATACGCAGTATTTT. It is translated as CATSDFGDTQYF.

This clonotype was detected a few times. This chain joins TRBV12-3 or TRBV12-4 and TRBJ2-6, with 9 bases lining up with TRBD1. The CDR3 length is 17 residues. J was trimmed by 3 bases and V by 6 bases; bases with no gene match: 9. CDR3 residues: CASSPSRDRVGANVLTF. The CDR3 nucleotides are TGTGCCAGCAGCCCGTCCCGGGACAGGGTTGGGGCCAACGTCCTGACTTTC.